The clone carrying this T cell receptor beta chain was detected once. Its antigen is not known. Next came a second PCR, run for about 6 to 12 cycles, which used a sample-barcoded 5' primer along with a J-beta primer mix. Carrying 12 random nucleotides, a template-switch adaptor labeled each individual cDNA molecule. TCRdb recomputed calls from the 5' RACE reads with MiXCR, one row per CDR3 protein. In the table there are over a million distinct CDR3 sequences, about 45% of which are singletons. The data were obtained in a study of blood T cells in healthy people across ages. The CDR3 is 16 amino acids. Germline CDR1 SGHRS, CDR2 YFSETQ. V was clipped by 0 bases and J by 0 bases, with 12 bases between them. Regarding the study as a whole: Donors of long life had a larger count of naive CD4+ cells and greater diversity than aged donors.

This TCR came from a woman aged 18-30 years in good health. The gene calls are TRBV5-1 and TRBJ1-1, with D uncertain. Sequences were obtained from blood. The CDR3 DNA reads as TGCGCCAGCAGCTTGGGCGCAGGAAATATGAACACTGAAGCTTTCTTT. Translation: CASSLGAGNMNTEAFF.